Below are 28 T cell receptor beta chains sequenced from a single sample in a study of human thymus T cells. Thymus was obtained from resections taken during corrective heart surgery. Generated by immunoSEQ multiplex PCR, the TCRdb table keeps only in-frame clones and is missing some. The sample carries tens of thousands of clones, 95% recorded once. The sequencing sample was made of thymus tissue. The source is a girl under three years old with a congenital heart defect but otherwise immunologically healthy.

CDR3 in amino acids: CASSFIPLVQGPFSYEQYF. The CDR3 DNA reads TGTGCCAGCAGTTTTATTCCCCTGGTTCAGGGGCCTTTCTCCTACGAGCAGTACTTC. The rearrangement uses TRBV28 and TRBJ2-7, with D maybe TRBD1 (6 bases). V shed 3 bases and J shed 0 bases, with 24 bases lying between them. Germline V gene sequence: CDR1 MDHEN, CDR2 SYDVKM. CDR3 size: 19 residues.

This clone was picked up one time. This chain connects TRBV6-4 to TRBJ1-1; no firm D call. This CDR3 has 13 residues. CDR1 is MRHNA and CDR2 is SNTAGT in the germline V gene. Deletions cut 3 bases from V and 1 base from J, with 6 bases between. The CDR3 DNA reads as TGTGCCAGCAGTGAAGAAAAGAACACTGAAGCTTTCTTT. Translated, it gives CASSEEKNTEAFF.

CDR3 sequence reads: CASSFMAAGLYNEQFF. In nucleotides, the CDR3 is TGTGCCAGCAGCTTCATGGCTGCAGGACTTTACAATGAGCAGTTCTTC. J is TRBJ2-1 and V is TRBV7-2; D is possibly TRBD2 (5 bases). The V gene's germline CDR1 is SGHTA and CDR2 FQGNSA. Trimming removed 3 bases at V and 4 bases at J, with 16 bases between. This CDR3 comprises 16 residues.

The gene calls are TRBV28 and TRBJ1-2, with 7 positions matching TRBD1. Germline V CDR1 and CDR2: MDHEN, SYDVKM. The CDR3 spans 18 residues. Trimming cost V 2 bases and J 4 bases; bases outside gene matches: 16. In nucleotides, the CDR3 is TGTGCCAGCAGTTTACCCAGGGGGGGAGGGGGCGCACCCTATGGCTACACCTTC. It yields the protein CASSLPRGGGGAPYGYTF.

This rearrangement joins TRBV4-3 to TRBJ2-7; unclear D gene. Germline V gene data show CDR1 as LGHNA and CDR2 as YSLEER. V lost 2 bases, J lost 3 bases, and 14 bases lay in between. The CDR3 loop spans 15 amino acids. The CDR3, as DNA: TGCGCCAGCAGCCAAAAAACCCCTAATAGCTACGAGCAGTACTTC. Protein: CASSQKTPNSYEQYF.

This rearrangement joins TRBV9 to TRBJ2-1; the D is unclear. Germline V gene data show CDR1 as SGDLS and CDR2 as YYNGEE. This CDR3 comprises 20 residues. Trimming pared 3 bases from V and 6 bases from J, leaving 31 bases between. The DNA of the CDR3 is TGTGCCAGCAGCGCTCCGCCGCAAAAAGTTCTACTCCCCCCGGGCAATGAGCAGTTCTTC. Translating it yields CASSAPPQKVLLPPGNEQFF.

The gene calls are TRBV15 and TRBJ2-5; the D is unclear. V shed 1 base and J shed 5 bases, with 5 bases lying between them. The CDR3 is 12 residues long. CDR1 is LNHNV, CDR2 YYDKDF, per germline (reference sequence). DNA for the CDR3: TGTGCCACCAGCAGAGGAAGGGAGACCCAGTACTTC. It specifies CATSRGRETQYF.

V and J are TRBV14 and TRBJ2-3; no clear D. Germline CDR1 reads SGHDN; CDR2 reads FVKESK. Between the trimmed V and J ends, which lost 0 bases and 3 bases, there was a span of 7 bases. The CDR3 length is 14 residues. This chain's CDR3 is CASSQDWGTDTQYF. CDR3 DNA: TGTGCCAGCAGCCAAGATTGGGGAACAGATACGCAGTATTTT.

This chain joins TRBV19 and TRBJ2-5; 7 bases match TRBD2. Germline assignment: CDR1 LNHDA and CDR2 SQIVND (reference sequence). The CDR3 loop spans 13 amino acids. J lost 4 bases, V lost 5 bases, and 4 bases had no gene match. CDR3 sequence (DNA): TGTGCCAGTAGTGAGGGAGGGGCAGAGACCCAGTACTTC. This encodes CASSEGGAETQYF. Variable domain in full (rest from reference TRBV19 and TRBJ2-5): DGGITQSPKYLFRKEGQNVTLSCEQNLNHDAMYWYRQDPGQGLRLIYYSQIVNDFQKGDIAEGYSVSREKKESFPLTVTSAQKNPTAFYLCASSEGGAETQYFGPGTRLLVL.

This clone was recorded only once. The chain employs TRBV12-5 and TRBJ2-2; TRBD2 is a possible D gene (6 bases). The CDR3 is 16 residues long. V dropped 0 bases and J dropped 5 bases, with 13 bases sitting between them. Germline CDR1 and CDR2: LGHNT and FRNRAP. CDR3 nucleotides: TGTGCTAGTGGTTTGGTACCGTTTGGGGGGACCGGGGAGCTGTTTTTT. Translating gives CASGLVPFGGTGELFF.

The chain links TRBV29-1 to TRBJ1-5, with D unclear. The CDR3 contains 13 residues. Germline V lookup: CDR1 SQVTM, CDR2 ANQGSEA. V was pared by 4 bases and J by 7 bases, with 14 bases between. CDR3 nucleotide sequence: TGCAGCGTTGGGTTCGTAGACGGGCAGCCCCAGCATTTT. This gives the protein CSVGFVDGQPQHF.

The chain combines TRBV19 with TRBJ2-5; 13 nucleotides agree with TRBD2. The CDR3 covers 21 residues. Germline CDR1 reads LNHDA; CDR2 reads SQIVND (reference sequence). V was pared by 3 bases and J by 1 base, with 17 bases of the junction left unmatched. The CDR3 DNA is TGTGCCAGTAGTATCTCAGGAACGGGACTAGCGGGACAAGGCGGCCAAGAGACCCAGTACTTC. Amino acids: CASSISGTGLAGQGGQETQYF. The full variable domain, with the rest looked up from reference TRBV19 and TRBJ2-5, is DGGITQSPKYLFRKEGQNVTLSCEQNLNHDAMYWYRQDPGQGLRLIYYSQIVNDFQKGDIAEGYSVSREKKESFPLTVTSAQKNPTAFYLCASSISGTGLAGQGGQETQYFGPGTRLLVL.

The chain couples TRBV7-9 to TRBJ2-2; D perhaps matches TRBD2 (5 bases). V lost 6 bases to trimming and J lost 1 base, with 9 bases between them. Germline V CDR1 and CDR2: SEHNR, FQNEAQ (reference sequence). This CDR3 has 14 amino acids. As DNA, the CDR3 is TGTGCCAGCAGTCAAGGACTGAACACCGGGGAGCTGTTTTTT. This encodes CASSQGLNTGELFF.

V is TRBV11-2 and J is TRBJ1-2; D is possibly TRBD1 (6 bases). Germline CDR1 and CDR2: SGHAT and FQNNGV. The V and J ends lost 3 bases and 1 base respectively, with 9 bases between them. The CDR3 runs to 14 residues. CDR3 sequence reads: CASSFPDSNYGYTF. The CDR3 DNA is TGTGCCAGCAGCTTTCCGGACAGTAACTATGGCTACACCTTC.

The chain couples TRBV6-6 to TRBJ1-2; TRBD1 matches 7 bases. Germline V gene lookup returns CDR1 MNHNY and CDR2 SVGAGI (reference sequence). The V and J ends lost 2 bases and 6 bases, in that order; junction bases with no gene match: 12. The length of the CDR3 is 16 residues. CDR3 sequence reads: CASSYVAGGAVDGYTF. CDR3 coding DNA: TGTGCCAGCAGTTACGTGGCAGGGGGTGCGGTAGATGGCTACACCTTC.

This CDR3 is CASSRPGRINTEAFF. CDR3 sequence (DNA): TGTGCCAGTAGTAGACCGGGCCGAATTAACACTGAAGCTTTCTTT. This sequence joins TRBV19 and TRBJ1-1; D is unclear. This CDR3 is 15 amino acids long. Deletions cut 4 bases from V and 2 bases from J, with 14 bases between. CDR1 LNHDA and CDR2 SQIVND come from the germline V gene (reference sequence).

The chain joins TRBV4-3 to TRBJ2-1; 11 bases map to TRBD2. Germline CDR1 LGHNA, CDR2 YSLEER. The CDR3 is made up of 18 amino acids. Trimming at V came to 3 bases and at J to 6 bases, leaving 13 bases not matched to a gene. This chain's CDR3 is CASSHAGLAGPGGNEQFF. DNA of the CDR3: TGCGCCAGCAGCCACGCCGGACTAGCGGGTCCCGGGGGCAATGAGCAGTTCTTC.

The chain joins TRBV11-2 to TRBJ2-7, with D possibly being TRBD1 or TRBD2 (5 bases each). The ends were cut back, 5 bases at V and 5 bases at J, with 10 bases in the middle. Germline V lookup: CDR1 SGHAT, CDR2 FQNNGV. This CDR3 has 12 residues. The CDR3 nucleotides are TGTGCCAGCAGCCGGGGCCGGCACGAGCAGTACTTC. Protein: CASSRGRHEQYF. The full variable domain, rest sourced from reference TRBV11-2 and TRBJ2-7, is EAGVAQSPRYKIIEKRQSVAFWCNPISGHATLYWYQQILGQGPKLLIQFQNNGVVDDSQLPKDRFSAERLKGVDSTLKIQPAKLEDSAVYLCASSRGRHEQYFGPGTRLTVT.

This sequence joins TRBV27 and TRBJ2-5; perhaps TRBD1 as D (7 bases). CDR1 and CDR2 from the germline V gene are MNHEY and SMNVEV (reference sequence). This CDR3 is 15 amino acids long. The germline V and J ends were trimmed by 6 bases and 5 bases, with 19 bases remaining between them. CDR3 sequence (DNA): TGTGCCAGCAGACGAACACAGGGGAGGCGGGAGACCCAGTACTTC. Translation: CASRRTQGRRETQYF.

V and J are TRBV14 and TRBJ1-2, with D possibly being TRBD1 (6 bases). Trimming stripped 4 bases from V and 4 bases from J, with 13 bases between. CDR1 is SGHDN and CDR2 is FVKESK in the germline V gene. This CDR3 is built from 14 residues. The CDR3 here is CASSPPGAGYGYTF. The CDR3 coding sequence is TGTGCCAGCAGCCCTCCGGGGGCCGGCTATGGCTACACCTTC.

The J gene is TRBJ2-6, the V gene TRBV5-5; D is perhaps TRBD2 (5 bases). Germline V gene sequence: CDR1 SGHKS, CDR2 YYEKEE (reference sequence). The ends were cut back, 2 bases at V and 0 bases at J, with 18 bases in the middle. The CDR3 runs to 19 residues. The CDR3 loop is CASSFALSGESSGANVLTF. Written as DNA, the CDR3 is TGTGCCAGCAGCTTCGCCCTTTCCGGGGAGAGCTCTGGGGCCAACGTCCTGACTTTC.

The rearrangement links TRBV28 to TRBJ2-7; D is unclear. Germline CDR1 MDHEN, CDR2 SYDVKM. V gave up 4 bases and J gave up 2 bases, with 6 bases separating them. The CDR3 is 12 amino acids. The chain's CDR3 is CASSSIPYEQYF. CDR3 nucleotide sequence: TGTGCCAGCAGTTCTATCCCCTACGAGCAGTACTTC.

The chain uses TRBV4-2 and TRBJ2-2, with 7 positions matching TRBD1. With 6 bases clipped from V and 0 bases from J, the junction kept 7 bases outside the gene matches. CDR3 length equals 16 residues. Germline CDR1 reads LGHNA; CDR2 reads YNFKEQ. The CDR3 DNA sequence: TGTGCCAGCAGGGCTGAAAGGGGGCCGAACACCGGGGAGCTGTTTTTT. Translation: CASRAERGPNTGELFF.

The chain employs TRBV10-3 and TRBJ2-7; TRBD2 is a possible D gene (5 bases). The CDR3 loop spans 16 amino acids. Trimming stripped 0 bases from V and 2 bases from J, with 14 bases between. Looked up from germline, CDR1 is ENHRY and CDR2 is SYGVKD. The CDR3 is CAISESTDWKTYEQYF. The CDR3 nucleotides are TGTGCCATCAGTGAGTCTACGGACTGGAAAACCTACGAGCAGTACTTC.

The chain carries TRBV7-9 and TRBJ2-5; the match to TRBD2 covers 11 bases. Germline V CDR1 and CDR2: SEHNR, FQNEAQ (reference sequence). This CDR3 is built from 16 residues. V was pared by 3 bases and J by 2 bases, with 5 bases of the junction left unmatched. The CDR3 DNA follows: TGTGCCAGCAGCTTTTCGCGACTAGCGGGGCAAGAGACCCAGTACTTC. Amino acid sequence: CASSFSRLAGQETQYF.

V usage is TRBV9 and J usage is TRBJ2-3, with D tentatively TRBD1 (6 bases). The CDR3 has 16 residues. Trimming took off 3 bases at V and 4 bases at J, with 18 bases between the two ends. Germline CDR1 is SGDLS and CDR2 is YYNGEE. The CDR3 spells CASSAGILDSSDTQYF. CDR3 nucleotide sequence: TGTGCCAGCAGCGCAGGTATTTTGGACAGCTCAGATACGCAGTATTTT.

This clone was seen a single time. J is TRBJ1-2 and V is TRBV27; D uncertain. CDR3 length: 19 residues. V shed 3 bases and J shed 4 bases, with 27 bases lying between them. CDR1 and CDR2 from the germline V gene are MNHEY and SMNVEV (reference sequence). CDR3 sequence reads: CASSFLLAPGIPFFYGYTF. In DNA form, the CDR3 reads TGTGCCAGCAGTTTCCTTCTCGCCCCCGGGATACCGTTTTTCTATGGCTACACCTTC.

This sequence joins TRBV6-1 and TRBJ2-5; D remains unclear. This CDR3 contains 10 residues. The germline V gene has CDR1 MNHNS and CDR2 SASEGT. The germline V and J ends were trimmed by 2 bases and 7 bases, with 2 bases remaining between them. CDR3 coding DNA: TGTGCCAGCAGTGAACGGACCCAGTACTTC. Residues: CASSERTQYF.